A single sample gave rise to the 23 T cell receptor beta chains below, sequenced in a study of T-cell memory formation after mild COVID-19. Each CDR3 protein is one row after TCRdb ran MiXCR on the 5' RACE reads. This table holds 170,000 or so distinct CDR3 sequences, roughly a fifth found once. Sample: PBMCs or a T cell subset sorted from them (not recorded which). The receptors derive from an adult woman who had mild COVID-19 (a few samples of this study predate the infection). Cell type and time point are not known.

In its sample, this clonotype was seen a few times. The V and J genes are TRBV23-1 and TRBJ1-2; D is perhaps TRBD1 (5 bases). TRBV23-1 is classed as an ORF, of uncertain function. The V end was cut by 7 bases, the J end by 10 bases, with 19 bases between. The CDR3 loop spans 13 amino acids. The CDR3 nucleotides read TGCGCCAGCACCACTCGACGGGGACTTCTCTACACCTTC. Translated: CASTTRRGLLYTF.

This clonotype occurred a few times. This sequence joins TRBV10-3 and TRBJ1-5; 9 positions agree with TRBD1. Per the germline V gene, CDR1 is ENHRY and CDR2 is SYGVKD. This CDR3 contains 15 residues. V was pared by 6 bases and J by 6 bases, with 9 bases of the junction left unmatched. The CDR3 reads CAISPGQGYIQPQHF. In DNA form, the CDR3 reads TGTGCCATCAGCCCGGGACAGGGCTACATTCAGCCCCAGCATTTT.

The V and J genes are TRBV5-6 and TRBJ2-2; D is perhaps TRBD2 (7 bases). The CDR3 sequence is 17 residues long. CDR1 and CDR2 from the germline V gene are SGHDT and YYEEEE. The germline V and J ends were trimmed by 1 base and 0 bases, with 13 bases remaining between them. This chain's CDR3 is CASSLWGGPANTGELFF. DNA of the CDR3: TGTGCCAGCAGCTTGTGGGGGGGCCCCGCGAACACCGGGGAGCTGTTTTTT.

V and J are TRBV5-1 and TRBJ2-7; 7 positions match TRBD1. The J segment lost 4 bases and the V segment lost 5 bases, leaving 12 bases of the junction unmatched. CDR3 size: 15 residues. Germline CDR1 SGHRS, CDR2 YFSETQ. CDR3 loop: CASSSPSTGVYEQYF. The CDR3 DNA follows: TGCGCCAGCAGTAGCCCCAGCACAGGGGTGTACGAGCAGTACTTC.

CDR3 DNA: TGCGCCAGCAGCTTGATCGGACAGGGGCTCGTCGAGCAGTACTTC. It translates to CASSLIGQGLVEQYF. The gene calls are TRBV5-1 and TRBJ2-7; TRBD1 matches 9 bases. Germline V gene lookup returns CDR1 SGHRS and CDR2 YFSETQ. The CDR3 totals 15 residues. The V segment lost 1 base and the J segment 6 bases; nucleotides outside the gene matches: 8.

This clonotype was picked up a small number of times. This chain joins TRBV9 and TRBJ2-7, with a weak D call TRBD2 (5 bases). The CDR3 is made up of 14 amino acids. Trimming removed 0 bases at V and 7 bases at J, with 14 bases between. Germline V gene sequence: CDR1 SGDLS, CDR2 YYNGEE. CDR3 sequence: CASSVAGETMEQYF. The CDR3 DNA reads TGTGCCAGCAGCGTAGCCGGGGAGACTATGGAGCAGTACTTC.

This chain connects TRBV4-1 to TRBJ2-5, with TRBD1 matching 11 bases. Germline CDR1 and CDR2: MGHRA and YSYEKL. With V trimmed by 4 bases and J by 4 bases, 2 bases remained unmatched. The CDR3 is 14 amino acids. The CDR3 nucleotides are TGCGCCAGCAGCCTAGGACAGGGGGCAGAGACCCAGTACTTC. It specifies CASSLGQGAETQYF.

This chain links TRBV29-1 with TRBJ2-1; TRBD2 matches 7 bases. J lost 9 bases, V lost 3 bases, and 11 bases had no gene match. Germline loops: CDR1 SQVTM, CDR2 ANQGSEA. This CDR3 is 14 amino acids long. The CDR3 sequence: CSVDLDQWGGEQFF. CDR3 nucleotides: TGCAGCGTTGATCTCGACCAGTGGGGGGGTGAGCAGTTCTTC.

The chain joins TRBV7-3 to TRBJ2-1, with D maybe TRBD1 (5 bases). The CDR3 contains 13 residues. Trimming removed 6 bases at V and 3 bases at J, with 9 bases between. Looked up from germline, CDR1 is SGHTA and CDR2 is FQGTGA. CDR3: CASRSTGYNEQFF. The CDR3 DNA sequence: TGTGCCAGCAGGTCTACAGGCTACAATGAGCAGTTCTTC.

This clonotype was observed a handful of times. This sequence joins TRBV5-5 and TRBJ1-1, with D tentatively TRBD1 (5 bases). The CDR3 length is 14 residues. Germline loops: CDR1 SGHKS, CDR2 YYEKEE (reference sequence). Trimming removed 0 bases from V and 4 bases from J, with 10 bases in between. The CDR3 sequence: CASSLGAGSTEAFF. The CDR3 nucleotides are TGTGCCAGCAGCTTGGGGGCAGGGAGCACTGAAGCTTTCTTT. The full variable domain, in which reference TRBV5-5 and TRBJ1-1 provide the parts outside the CDR3, is DAGVTQSPTHLIKTRGQQVTLRCSPISGHKSVSWYQQVLGQGPQFIFQYYEKEERGRGNFPDRFSARQFPNYSSELNVNALLLGDSALYLCASSLGAGSTEAFFGQGTRLTVV.

At least ten counts were recorded for this clonotype. The chain joins TRBV2 to TRBJ2-7; 7 nucleotides align to TRBD2. Looked up from germline, CDR1 is SNHLY and CDR2 is FYNNEI. The CDR3 is 15 amino acids. With V trimmed by 6 bases and J by 5 bases, 13 bases remained unmatched. CDR3 region: CASRVAGEGANEQYF. CDR3 sequence (DNA): TGTGCCAGCAGAGTCGCGGGGGAGGGAGCCAACGAGCAGTACTTC.

The chain carries TRBV19 and TRBJ2-1; perhaps TRBD2 as D (6 bases). From germline, CDR1 is LNHDA and CDR2 SQIVND (reference sequence). The CDR3 runs to 17 residues. Trimming removed 5 bases at V and 2 bases at J, with 19 bases between. In DNA, the CDR3 is TGTGCCAGTAGTCGAGGGTTCCCAGCGGGCCCCTACAATGAGCAGTTCTTC. It encodes CASSRGFPAGPYNEQFF.

V usage is TRBV24-1 and J usage is TRBJ2-1; D is perhaps TRBD2 (5 bases). Germline-derived CDR1 and CDR2 are KGHDR and SFDVKD. This CDR3 is built from 12 residues. V lost 2 bases and J 11 bases, leaving 9 bases between the germline ends. The CDR3 nucleotides are TGTGCCACCAGTGATTATAGACTACAGCAGTTCTTC. This sequence encodes CATSDYRLQQFF.

This clonotype showed up just a few times. The chain uses TRBV5-1 and TRBJ2-3; 8 positions match TRBD2. J was trimmed by 11 bases and V by 1 base; bases with no gene match: 12. Germline V lookup: CDR1 SGHRS, CDR2 YFSETQ. The CDR3 length is 15 residues. The DNA of the CDR3 is TGCGCCAGCAGCTTGTTCGGCAATAGCGGGGATGAGCAGTATTTT. The encoded protein is CASSLFGNSGDEQYF. The whole variable domain, remainder taken from reference TRBV5-1 and TRBJ2-3, is KAGVTQTPRYLIKTRGQQVTLSCSPISGHRSVSWYQQTPGQGLQFLFEYFSETQRNKGNFPGRFSGRQFSNSRSEMNVSTLELGDSALYLCASSLFGNSGDEQYFGPGTRLTVL.

This clonotype appeared a few times. The chain employs TRBV7-6 and TRBJ1-5; 8 bases match TRBD1. V shed 6 bases and J 5 bases; nucleotides not matched to a gene: 6. The CDR3 totals 14 residues. The germline V gene encodes CDR1 SGHVS and CDR2 FNYEAQ. CDR3 nucleotides: TGTGCCAGCAGTTCAGGACAGGGCCATCAGCCCCAGCATTTT. It codes for CASSSGQGHQPQHF.

This clonotype showed up just a few times. This chain connects TRBV30 to TRBJ2-2, with D unclear. This CDR3 has 17 amino acids. The germline CDR1 and CDR2 sequences are GTSNPN and SVGIG (reference sequence). The V end was cut by 3 bases, the J end by 5 bases, with 22 bases between. CDR3 in amino acids: CAWSFPVASLATGELFF. Written as DNA, the CDR3 is TGTGCCTGGAGCTTTCCGGTGGCCTCCTTGGCTACCGGGGAGCTGTTTTTT.

This clonotype was found a few times. The V gene is TRBV20-1, the J gene TRBJ1-1; no firm D call. V was clipped by 7 bases and J by 3 bases, with 18 bases between them. The CDR3 extends over 14 amino acids. CDR1 and CDR2 (germline): DFQATT, SNEGSKA (reference sequence). Here the CDR3 reads CSVPQPGLDTEAFF. In nucleotides, the CDR3 is TGCAGTGTTCCTCAGCCGGGCTTGGACACTGAAGCTTTCTTT.

In this sample, this clonotype turned up a few times. The chain combines TRBV5-1 with TRBJ2-7, with D tentatively TRBD1 or TRBD2 (5 bases each). Between the trimmed V and J ends, which lost 4 bases and 6 bases, there was a span of 11 bases. The CDR3 loop spans 12 amino acids. In germline, CDR1 is SGHRS, CDR2 YFSETQ. CDR3 in amino acids: CASSPGTTEQYF. The CDR3 nucleotides read TGCGCCAGCAGCCCAGGGACGACCGAGCAGTACTTC.

This clonotype was seen a handful of times. The V call is TRBV24-1, the J call TRBJ2-7; 8 bases match TRBD1. V trimming: 4 bases; J trimming: 4 bases; junction bases outside the gene matches: 8. The CDR3 covers 15 residues. The germline V gene has CDR1 KGHDR and CDR2 SFDVKD. Written as DNA, the CDR3 is TGTGCCACCAGTGACCCCGCCCAGGGGGCGTACGAGCAGTACTTC. Amino acid sequence: CATSDPAQGAYEQYF.

This clonotype is judged medium-sized. The V call is TRBV13, the J call TRBJ2-1; 8 bases map to TRBD1. V lost 4 bases to trimming and J lost 0 bases; unmatched junction nucleotides: 20. The length of the CDR3 is 21 residues. The V gene's germline CDR1 is PRHDT and CDR2 FYEKMQ (reference sequence). The CDR3 spells CASSSFKPGQEVSSSYNEQFF. The DNA of the CDR3 is TGTGCCAGCAGCTCCTTTAAACCGGGACAGGAGGTTTCGAGCTCCTACAATGAGCAGTTCTTC.

The CDR3 loop is CASGFLASIQAGTEAFF. Here the CDR3 DNA reads TGTGCTAGTGGTTTTCTAGCTAGTATCCAGGCGGGCACTGAAGCTTTCTTT. The chain recombines TRBV12-5 with TRBJ1-1; D gene unclear. The V gene lost 3 bases and the J gene lost 4 bases, with 21 bases spanning the gap. Germline V gene sequence: CDR1 LGHNT, CDR2 FRNRAP. The CDR3 loop spans 17 amino acids.

The chain has TRBV20-1 and TRBJ2-7, with 11 bases that match TRBD1. J lost 0 bases, V lost 1 base, and 17 bases had no gene match. Germline CDR1 and CDR2: DFQATT and SNEGSKA (reference sequence). The CDR3 extends over 20 amino acids. Here the CDR3 reads CSARGMLSGQGDHSSYEQYF. The CDR3 DNA follows: TGCAGTGCTAGAGGCATGTTGTCGGGACAGGGGGACCATAGCTCCTACGAGCAGTACTTC.

The chain has TRBV30 and TRBJ1-2; D unresolved. There are 11 residues in the CDR3. V lost 4 bases and J 2 bases, leaving 5 bases between the germline ends. Germline V gene sequence: CDR1 GTSNPN, CDR2 SVGIG (reference sequence). CDR3 DNA: TGTGCCTGGAAAGGAAACTATGGCTACACCTTC. Amino acid sequence: CAWKGNYGYTF.